The T cell receptor beta chain described here comes from a study of naive and memory T cell subsets (dated by TCRdb to about 2017). As for the study more broadly: An open-source, UMI-based TCR alpha and beta sequencing pipeline was applied to sorted naive and memory peripheral blood T cell subsets. The functional CMV T cell responses agreed completely with IgG serology results. RNA was DNase-treated and reverse transcribed with TCR constant-region primers, mostly using SuperScript III. Overall study results and their limits: A power law was followed by TCR abundance, with an exponent that differed between naive and memory subsets but was consistent across the three individuals. A few larger clonotypes were present in naive repertoires, particularly the CD8 repertoires, and these clonotypes were possibly memory cells re-expressing CD45RA. The repertoire findings for the naive and memory subsets could not be validated, as no ground truth was available. In both CD4 and CD8 cells, going from naive through CM, EM and EMRA, the Gini index went up while Shannon and inverse Simpson diversity went down. RNA-based TCR counts may be affected by expression changes linked to T cell activation and differentiation. Each clonotype was defined as a single alpha or beta chain sequence rather than as a paired alpha/beta receptor. After error correction, over 90% of naive TCR sequences appeared only once, giving much steeper abundance distributions than memory subsets.

From the second PCR step on, the TCR alpha and beta chain libraries were amplified in separate reactions. CMV status of each donor was established by measuring IFNgamma production from CD4+ T cells after fresh PBMCs were stimulated overnight with CMV viral lysate. CD4 T cells were positively selected using Miltenyi beads, after which CD8 T cells were positively selected from the CD4-negative fraction. Cells were stained for CD3, CD4, CD8, CD45RA, CD27 and a live/dead dye and were sorted on a BD Aria II into four subsets based on CD45RA and CD27. Three healthy volunteers provided blood, and the blood of each volunteer was split into CD4 and CD8 T cells and then into four differentiation subsets. Around 0.11 L of peripheral blood was collected from each donor, and PBMC were isolated from the blood using Ficoll-Paque PLUS density-gradient centrifugation. After sorting, cells were lysed in RLT buffer, RNA was extracted using a Qiagen RNeasy kit, and the extracted RNA was stored at -80 degrees C.

The receptor library was made with UMI-ligation and nested PCR. The beta constant-region primer consisted of an equimolar mixture of two oligonucleotides that together covered TRBC1 and TRBC2. Four rounds of PCR, combining the SP2 primer with nested alpha and beta constant-region primers, were used to amplify the ligated cDNA. A single-stranded oligonucleotide bearing the SP2 primer plus a 12-nucleotide UMI was ligated onto the 3' end of the cDNA by T4 RNA ligase 1. The ligation reaction was incubated at 16°C for about 20-24 hours. PCR2 was typically run as a SYBR Green qPCR and stopped at a predetermined threshold to prevent over-amplification. Agencourt AMPure XP magnetic beads were used for all purifications after the first. Library quantification was done by Qubit, followed by a TapeStation check on which the main peak was expected at around 650 bp. Pooled libraries were sequenced on an Illumina MiSeq with v2 2x251 paired-end kits, typically giving roughly 0.95-2.3 million reads per sample. Each sample's library went into the pool at roughly 4.4 nM, and roughly 4.5-7.5% PhiX was added to help with cluster recognition. As for the authors' bioinformatics: FASTQ reads processed by Demultiplexor were assigned V and J genes by Decombinator through tag matching that tolerated a single base-pair mismatch. Collapsinator relied on UMIs to fix sequencing errors as well as frequency errors caused by PCR heterogeneity. TCRs were translated and CDR3s were extracted from the conserved cysteine to the FGXG phenylalanine by CDR3Translator, with non-productive sequences being flagged. Gini, Shannon entropy and inverse Simpson indices were calculated on repertoires that had been subsampled to equal numbers of UMI-defined TCRs. Power-law fits to clonotype abundance distributions were performed by maximum likelihood within the linear range. Similar UMI counts, unique TCR numbers and clonal distributions were obtained with the pipeline and with MIGEC on one naive CD8 sample. One analysis removed from the naive repertoire any naive TCRs that were also found in any memory subset from the same donor. A set of 7,322 CMV-associated CDR3 sequences, compiled from VDJdb and a published dataset, was used to search the repertoires. The public reads were reanalyzed by TCRdb: fastp trimming at Q25, MiXCR alignment, in-frame beta chains only. Under each unique CDR3 protein, matching rows form one entry showing the most common genes and DNA. TCRdb, not the authors, supplied the V and J calls. Across this sample there are over 110,000 distinct CDR3 sequences, with about 20% seen only once. More than 0.6% of the sample belongs to the ten largest clones.

This clonotype has more than one count but fewer than ten. This receptor's antigen is unknown. Base-call qualities are not available, and no considerably larger clone is one nucleotide away. V is reduced by 1 base and J by 3 bases, leaving a spacing of 3 bases between them. From the cysteine through the phenylalanine, the CDR3 covers 13 amino acids. Left in the record is the CDR3 DNA by itself, 39 bases read in frame from the first base. From a lookup of the germline V gene, CDR1 and CDR2 are MGHDK and SYGVNS. The specimen was naive CD8+ T cells from blood. The cell subset or site label corresponds to: naive T cells, CD45RA high CD27+. This TCR derives from a human donor in good health. The chain links TRBV25-1 with TRBJ2-2, with the D gene not confidently named. The nucleotide sequence reads TGTGCCAGCAGTGAATTTTACACCGGGGAGCTGTTTTTT. The encoded protein is CASSEFYTGELFF.